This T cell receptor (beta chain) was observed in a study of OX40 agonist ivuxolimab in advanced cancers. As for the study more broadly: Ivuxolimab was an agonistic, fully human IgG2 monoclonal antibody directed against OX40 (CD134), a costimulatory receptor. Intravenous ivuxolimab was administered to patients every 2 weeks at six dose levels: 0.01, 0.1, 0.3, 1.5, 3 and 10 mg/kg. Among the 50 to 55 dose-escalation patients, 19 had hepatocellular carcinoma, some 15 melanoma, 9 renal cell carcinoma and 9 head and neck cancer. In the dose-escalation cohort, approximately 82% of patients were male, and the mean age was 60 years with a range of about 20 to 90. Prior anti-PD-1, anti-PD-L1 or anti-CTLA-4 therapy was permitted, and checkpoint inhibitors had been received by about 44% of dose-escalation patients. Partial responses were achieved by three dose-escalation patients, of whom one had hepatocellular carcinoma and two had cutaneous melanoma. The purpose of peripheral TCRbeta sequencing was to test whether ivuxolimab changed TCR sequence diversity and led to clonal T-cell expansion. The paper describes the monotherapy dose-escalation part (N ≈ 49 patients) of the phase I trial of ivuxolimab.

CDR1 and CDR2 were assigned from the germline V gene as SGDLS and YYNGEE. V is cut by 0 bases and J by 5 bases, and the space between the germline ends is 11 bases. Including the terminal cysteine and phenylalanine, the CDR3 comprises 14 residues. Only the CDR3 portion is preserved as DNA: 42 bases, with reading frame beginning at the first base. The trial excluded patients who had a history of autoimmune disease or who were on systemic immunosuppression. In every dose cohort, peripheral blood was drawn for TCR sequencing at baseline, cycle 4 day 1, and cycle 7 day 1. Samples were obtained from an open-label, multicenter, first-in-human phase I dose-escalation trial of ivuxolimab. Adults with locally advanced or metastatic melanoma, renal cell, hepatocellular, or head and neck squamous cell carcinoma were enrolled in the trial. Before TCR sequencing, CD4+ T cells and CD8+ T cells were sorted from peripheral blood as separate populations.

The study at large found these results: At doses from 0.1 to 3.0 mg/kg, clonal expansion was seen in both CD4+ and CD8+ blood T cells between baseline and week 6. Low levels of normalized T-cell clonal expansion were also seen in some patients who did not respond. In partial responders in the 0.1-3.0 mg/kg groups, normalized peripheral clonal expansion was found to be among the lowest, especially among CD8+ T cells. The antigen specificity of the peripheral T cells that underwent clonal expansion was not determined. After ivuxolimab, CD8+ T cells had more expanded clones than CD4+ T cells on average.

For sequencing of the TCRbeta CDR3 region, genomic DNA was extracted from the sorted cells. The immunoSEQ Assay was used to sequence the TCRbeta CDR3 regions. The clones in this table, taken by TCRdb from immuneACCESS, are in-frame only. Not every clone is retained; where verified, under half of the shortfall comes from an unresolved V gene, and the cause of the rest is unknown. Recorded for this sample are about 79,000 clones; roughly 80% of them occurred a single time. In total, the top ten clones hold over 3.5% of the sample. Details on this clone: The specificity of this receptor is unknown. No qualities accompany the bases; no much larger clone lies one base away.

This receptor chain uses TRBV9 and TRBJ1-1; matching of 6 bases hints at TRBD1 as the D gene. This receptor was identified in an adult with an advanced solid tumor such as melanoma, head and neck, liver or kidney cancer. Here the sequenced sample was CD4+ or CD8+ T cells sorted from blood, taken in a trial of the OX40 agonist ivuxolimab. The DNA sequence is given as TGTGCCAGCAGCGTAGACCCGGGACAAACTGAAGCTTTCTTT. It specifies CASSVDPGQTEAFF.